This T cell receptor (beta chain) comes out of a study of blood T cell repertoires in COVID-19 (dated by TCRdb to the early 2020s). Study-wide context: Samples from collaborators originated in the United States, Italy and Spain and spanned both the acute and convalescent phases of COVID-19. The material from the prospective study consisted of cDNA or gDNA derived from T cells, B-cell-depleted T cells, or PBMCs. Deeply sampled blood TCRbeta repertoires from subjects exposed to, actively infected with, or recovered from COVID-19 were included in the dataset. The repertoires were released in a freely available public database intended as a resource for research on the immune response to SARS-CoV-2. The samples were drawn from the first 160 participants of the ongoing ImmuneRACE study and from some 1,300 subjects provided by 6 global collaborators. Sample metadata almost always included a de-identified subject ID, COVID-19 status, age in years and sex. HLA class I and class II types, where available, came from metadata supplied by the sample provider rather than from assay-based typing.

TCRbeta CDR3 regions were amplified from genomic DNA using the immunoSEQ Assay, a bias-controlled multiplex PCR. On the study's bioinformatics: Within the assay, amplification of reference gene primers was used to estimate how many nucleated cells each sample contained. To quantify the absolute abundance of each unique TCRbeta CDR3 rearrangement, sequence reads were collapsed and filtered. Productive Simpson clonality was computed per sample as the square root of Simpson's diversity index over productive rearrangements. What TCRdb holds here is the immuneACCESS table cut down to in-frame rearrangements. Part of the clones is not present; checked against another copy, under half of the missing clones reflect an unresolved V gene, and the others are unexplained. Clone size and V and J calls were adopted from that table, with D and trimming inferred from the DNA. Present in this sample are about 28,000 clones, roughly 93% of which were seen just once. Jointly, the top ten make up approximately 0.84% of the sample.

One collaborating source in Seattle enrolled patients during active infection and followed them longitudinally through the course of disease. Collaborating institutions collected whole blood in K2EDTA tubes following their own protocols. For TCRbeta analysis, collaborator samples were shipped as frozen whole blood, as isolated PBMCs, or as DNA extracted from either sample type. Points on this clone: Its antigen remains undetermined. No qualities accompany the bases; no much larger clone lies one base away.

General conclusions and limits of the study: The amount of clinical and demographic metadata varied by source and participant and was provided uncurated.

Relative to germline, V is 3 bases shorter and J is 13 bases shorter, with 13 bases between their ends. From the cysteine through the phenylalanine, the CDR3 covers 12 amino acids. The DNA shown is the 36-base CDR3, in frame from base 1. The germline V gene (reference sequence) specifies SEHNR as CDR1 and FQNEAQ as CDR2. The chain uses TRBV7-9 and TRBJ2-1; D gene: possibly TRBD1, on 6 matching bases. The TCR sequence derives from a woman in her 70s with COVID-19, enrolled during active disease. Sequences were obtained from peripheral blood. CDR3 reads: CASSFGETGQFF. The DNA sequence is TGTGCCAGCAGCTTTGGGGAGACAGGACAGTTCTTC.